A single sample gave rise to the 20 T cell receptor beta chains below, sequenced in a study of blood T cell repertoires in COVID-19. The method was immunoSEQ multiplex PCR; TCRdb's version includes in-frame clones alone and lacks a portion of them. The sample yields 250,000 to 300,000 clones, roughly 90% seen once. Material: peripheral blood. Receptors originate from a woman aged 25 to 39 with COVID-19, enrolled during active disease.

This clone was recorded once. This chain joins TRBV29-1 and TRBJ1-2; D remains ambiguous. The CDR3 runs to 10 residues. V was cut by 0 bases and J by 7 bases, with 3 bases left in between. Germline-derived CDR1 and CDR2 are SQVTM and ANQGSEA. CDR3 amino acids: CSVEDGGYTF. The CDR3 nucleotides are TGCAGCGTTGAAGACGGTGGCTACACCTTC.

This chain uses TRBV7-3 with TRBJ2-3; 9 positions match TRBD2. The CDR3 extends over 16 amino acids. J was trimmed by 3 bases and V by 1 base; bases with no gene match: 5. CDR1 SGHTA and CDR2 FQGTGA come from the germline V gene. In nucleotides, the CDR3 is TGTGCCAGCAGCTTAAGTCCTAGCGGGGCGACAGATACGCAGTATTTT. This gives the protein CASSLSPSGATDTQYF. The full variable domain, completed using reference TRBV7-3 and TRBJ2-3, is GAGVSQTPSNKVTEKGKYVELRCDPISGHTALYWYRQSLGQGPEFLIYFQGTGAADDSGLPNDRFFAVRPEGSVSTLKIQRTERGDSAVYLCASSLSPSGATDTQYFGPGTRLTVL.

The chain joins TRBV28 to TRBJ2-1; tentative D call: TRBD2 (6 bases). Germline CDR1 is MDHEN and CDR2 is SYDVKM. Trimming removed 5 bases at V and 1 base at J, with 12 bases between. The CDR3 is 15 amino acids. The CDR3 sequence is CASSPASASYNEQFF. The CDR3 coding sequence is TGTGCCAGCAGTCCCGCTAGCGCGTCCTACAATGAGCAGTTCTTC.

This clone was detected once. This sequence joins TRBV7-3 and TRBJ2-3; weak D call: TRBD2 (5 bases). From germline, CDR1 is SGHTA and CDR2 FQGTGA. The CDR3 runs 13 residues. V was trimmed by 2 bases and J by 10 bases, leaving 13 bases between them. CDR3 sequence (DNA): TGTGCCAGCAGCTTAGATGCGGGTCAGTCGCAGTATTTT. It specifies CASSLDAGQSQYF. Full variable domain (remainder filled in from reference TRBV7-3 and TRBJ2-3): GAGVSQTPSNKVTEKGKYVELRCDPISGHTALYWYRQSLGQGPEFLIYFQGTGAADDSGLPNDRFFAVRPEGSVSTLKIQRTERGDSAVYLCASSLDAGQSQYFGPGTRLTVL.

The chain has TRBV24-1 and TRBJ1-1, with 7 bases fitting TRBD1. The junction had 5 bases not matched to a gene; V was cut back by 2 bases and J by 3 bases. CDR1 KGHDR and CDR2 SFDVKD come from the germline V gene. There are 15 residues in the CDR3. CDR3 sequence: CATSDSRQGDTEAFF. The CDR3 nucleotides read TGTGCCACCAGTGATTCCCGACAGGGTGACACTGAAGCTTTCTTT.

J is TRBJ2-5 and V is TRBV21-1; the D call in the table, TRBD2, was not verified against the DNA. TRBV21-1 is shown as a pseudogene. This CDR3 contains 15 residues. DNA for the CDR3: TGTGCCAGCAGCAAAGAGGTCGGGAGCCCCGAGACCCAGTACTTC. This gives the protein CASSKEVGSPETQYF.

CDR3 coding DNA: TGCGCCAGCAGCCCCTGGCTAGCGGGAGCGAAAGATACGCAGTATTTT. Translating it yields CASSPWLAGAKDTQYF. The V gene is TRBV5-1, the J gene TRBJ2-3, with 10 bases lining up with TRBD2. The CDR3 is made up of 16 amino acids. The trim removed 4 bases at V and 5 bases at J, leaving 10 bases unmatched. The V gene's germline CDR1 is SGHRS and CDR2 YFSETQ.

The CDR3 loop is CSVTGKETQYF. The CDR3, as DNA: TGCAGCGTCACAGGGAAAGAGACCCAGTACTTC. The genes are TRBV29-1 and TRBJ2-5, with D maybe TRBD1 (6 bases). Germline V lookup: CDR1 SQVTM, CDR2 ANQGSEA. The length of the CDR3 is 11 residues. Trimming cost V 6 bases and J 3 bases, with 8 bases left between them.

V is TRBV27 and J is TRBJ1-5; D is ambiguous. V shed 4 bases and J shed 3 bases, with 4 bases lying between them. This CDR3 has 12 residues. Germline assignment: CDR1 MNHEY and CDR2 SMNVEV (reference sequence). The CDR3 reads CASSYNNQPQHF. The CDR3 coding sequence is TGTGCCAGCAGTTACAACAATCAGCCCCAGCATTTT.

The chain combines TRBV19 with TRBJ2-7; tentatively, D is TRBD1 (6 bases). The CDR3 has 15 amino acids. Germline CDR1 and CDR2: LNHDA and SQIVND (reference sequence). The germline V and J ends were trimmed by 4 bases and 3 bases, with 16 bases remaining between them. The CDR3 region is CASSTTWTEDYEQYF. CDR3 in DNA: TGTGCCAGTAGTACTACCTGGACAGAAGACTACGAGCAGTACTTC.

On this clone: Germline and junction disagree at one end, which may indicate a read error. V and J are TRBV7-7 and TRBJ2-5; the match to TRBD1 covers 7 bases. This CDR3 contains 13 residues. CDR1 and CDR2 from the germline V gene are SSHAT and FNYEAQ (reference sequence). The CDR3 DNA reads TGTGCTAGCAGCTCGGACAGGCAAGAGACCCAGTACTTC. Translating it yields CASSSDRQETQYF.

The rearrangement uses TRBV6-4 and TRBJ2-5, with TRBD1 matching over 9 bases. V gave up 9 bases and J gave up 4 bases; unmatched junction bases: 9. This CDR3 has 14 amino acids. Germline V gives CDR1 MRHNA, CDR2 SNTAGT. The CDR3 nucleotides are TGTGCCAGAACCGGGACAGGGAGGCGAGAGACCCAGTACTTC. Translated: CARTGTGRRETQYF.

The gene calls are TRBV9 and TRBJ2-1; 10 bases line up with TRBD2. The CDR3 is 15 amino acids. J gave up 5 bases and V 2 bases, and 4 bases lay outside the gene matches. Germline CDR1 is SGDLS and CDR2 is YYNGEE. The CDR3 reads CASSVSGRSHNEQFF. Here the CDR3 DNA reads TGTGCCAGCAGCGTTAGCGGGAGGTCCCACAATGAGCAGTTCTTC.

This clone was seen only once. The chain joins TRBV29-1 to TRBJ2-5, with TRBD2 identical over 13 bases. V was pared by 4 bases and J by 6 bases, with 20 bases of the junction left unmatched. CDR1 and CDR2 from the germline V gene are SQVTM and ANQGSEA. This CDR3 has 19 amino acids. CDR3 amino acids: CSVVHGIGLAGVRAQTQYF. The CDR3 region has the DNA TGCAGCGTTGTTCACGGGATCGGACTAGCGGGAGTGAGGGCGCAGACCCAGTACTTC.

The J gene is TRBJ1-5, the V gene TRBV5-5; D is unclear. The CDR3 runs 13 residues. The V end was cut by 2 bases, the J end by 4 bases, with 7 bases between. Germline V lookup: CDR1 SGHKS, CDR2 YYEKEE (reference sequence). CDR3 amino acids: CASSLQFNQPQHF. The DNA for the CDR3 is TGTGCCAGCAGCTTACAGTTTAATCAGCCCCAGCATTTT.

The rearrangement links TRBV7-9 to TRBJ2-7; weak D call: TRBD1 (5 bases). The CDR3 sequence is 14 residues long. V lost 7 bases and J 1 base, leaving 14 bases between the germline ends. Germline V gene data show CDR1 as SEHNR and CDR2 as FQNEAQ (reference sequence). The CDR3 here is CASTEATGSYEQYF. The CDR3 DNA sequence: TGTGCCAGCACCGAAGCTACAGGTTCCTACGAGCAGTACTTC.

V usage is TRBV21-1 and J usage is TRBJ2-6; whether TRBD2, the table's D call, matches the DNA was not checked. TRBV21-1 is a pseudogene segment. The CDR3 is 17 residues long. CDR3 region: CASSKELGASGANVLTF. As DNA, the CDR3 is TGTGCCAGCAGCAAAGAACTAGGTGCTTCTGGGGCCAACGTCCTGACTTTC.

The chain employs TRBV19 and TRBJ1-5, with D perhaps TRBD1 (6 bases). The CDR3 sequence is 17 residues long. The V and J ends lost 5 bases and 0 bases respectively, with 17 bases between them. From germline, CDR1 is LNHDA and CDR2 SQIVND (reference sequence). The CDR3, as DNA: TGTGCCAGTAGTTCACAGGGTCGCTGGGATAGCAATCAGCCCCAGCATTTT. Residues: CASSSQGRWDSNQPQHF.

This chain uses TRBV28 with TRBJ1-6; D is perhaps TRBD1 (6 bases). The germline V gene has CDR1 MDHEN and CDR2 SYDVKM. Trimming took 5 bases from V and 9 from J, leaving 17 bases between them. The CDR3 runs 15 residues. Here the CDR3 reads CASSPPVGAGSPLHF. CDR3 nucleotide sequence: TGTGCCAGCAGTCCCCCTGTGGGGGCAGGTTCACCCCTCCACTTT.

This rearrangement joins TRBV6-5 to TRBJ2-7; 7 bases line up with TRBD1. The germline gives CDR1 MNHEY, CDR2 SVGAGI. Trimming removed 6 bases from V and 6 bases from J; junction bases left unmatched: 14. This CDR3 is 15 amino acids long. CDR3 region: CASSPRQGRGREQYF. CDR3 DNA sequence: TGTGCCAGCAGCCCCCGACAGGGAAGGGGCCGCGAGCAGTACTTC.